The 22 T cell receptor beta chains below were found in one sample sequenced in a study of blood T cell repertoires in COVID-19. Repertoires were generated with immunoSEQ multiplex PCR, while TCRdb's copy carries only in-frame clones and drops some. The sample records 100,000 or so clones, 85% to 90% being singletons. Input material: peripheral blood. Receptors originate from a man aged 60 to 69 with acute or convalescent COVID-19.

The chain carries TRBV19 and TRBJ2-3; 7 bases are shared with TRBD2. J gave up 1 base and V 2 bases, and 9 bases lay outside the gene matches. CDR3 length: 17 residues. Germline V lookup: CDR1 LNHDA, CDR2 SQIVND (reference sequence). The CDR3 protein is CASSIWEGLGGTDTQYF. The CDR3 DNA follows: TGTGCCAGTAGTATATGGGAAGGACTAGGGGGCACAGATACGCAGTATTTT.

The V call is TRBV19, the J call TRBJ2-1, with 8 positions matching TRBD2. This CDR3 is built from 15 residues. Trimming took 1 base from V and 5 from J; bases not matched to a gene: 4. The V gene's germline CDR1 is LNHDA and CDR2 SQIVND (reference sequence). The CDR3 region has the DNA TGTGCCAGTAGTATAGCTGCGGGGGGTAACAATGAGCAGTTCTTC. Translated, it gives CASSIAAGGNNEQFF.

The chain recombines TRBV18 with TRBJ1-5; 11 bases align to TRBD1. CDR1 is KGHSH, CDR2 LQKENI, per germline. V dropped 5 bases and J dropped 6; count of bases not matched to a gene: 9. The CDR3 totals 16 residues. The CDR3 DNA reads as TGTGCCAGCTCAGGCAAAACCGGGACAGGGGGTCAGCCCCAGCATTTT. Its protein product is CASSGKTGTGGQPQHF.

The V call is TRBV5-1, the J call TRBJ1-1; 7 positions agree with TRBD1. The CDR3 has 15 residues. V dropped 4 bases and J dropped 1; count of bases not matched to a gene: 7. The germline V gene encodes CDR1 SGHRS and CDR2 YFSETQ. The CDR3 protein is CASSPAGQKNTEAFF. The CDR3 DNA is TGCGCCAGCAGCCCCGCGGGACAGAAGAACACTGAAGCTTTCTTT.

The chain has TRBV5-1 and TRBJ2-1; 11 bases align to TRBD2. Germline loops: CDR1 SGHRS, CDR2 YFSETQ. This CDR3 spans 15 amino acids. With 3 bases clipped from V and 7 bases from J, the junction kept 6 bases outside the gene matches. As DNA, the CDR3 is TGCGCCAGCAGCTACGCTAGCGGGAGGATAAATGAGCAGTTCTTC. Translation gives CASSYASGRINEQFF. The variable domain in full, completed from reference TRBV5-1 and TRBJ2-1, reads KAGVTQTPRYLIKTRGQQVTLSCSPISGHRSVSWYQQTPGQGLQFLFEYFSETQRNKGNFPGRFSGRQFSNSRSEMNVSTLELGDSALYLCASSYASGRINEQFFGPGTRLTVL.

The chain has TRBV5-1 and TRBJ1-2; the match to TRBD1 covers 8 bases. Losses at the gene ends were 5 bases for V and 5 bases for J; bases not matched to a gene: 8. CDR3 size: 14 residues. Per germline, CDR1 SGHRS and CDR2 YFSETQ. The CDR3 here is CASSYDRGEYGYTF. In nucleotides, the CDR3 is TGCGCCAGCAGTTATGACAGGGGAGAGTATGGCTACACCTTC.

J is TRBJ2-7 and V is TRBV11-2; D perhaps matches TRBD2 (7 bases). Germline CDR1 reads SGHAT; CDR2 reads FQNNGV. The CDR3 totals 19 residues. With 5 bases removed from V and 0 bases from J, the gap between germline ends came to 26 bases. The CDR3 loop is CASSPRGGGSQVISYEQYF. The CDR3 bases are TGTGCCAGCAGCCCCAGGGGTGGCGGGAGCCAAGTAATCTCCTACGAGCAGTACTTC.

The CDR3 protein is CASSYSRGFSSEQFF. The CDR3 DNA sequence: TGTGCCAGCAGTTACTCACGGGGTTTCAGCAGTGAGCAGTTCTTC. This sequence joins TRBV6-5 and TRBJ2-1; TRBD2 might be the D (5 bases). Germline lookup yields CDR1 MNHEY and CDR2 SVGAGI. This CDR3 is built from 15 residues. Trimming stripped 0 bases from V and 9 bases from J, with 15 bases between.

CDR3 region: CASSVTSGGAGISEQFF. The CDR3 coding sequence is TGTGCCAGCAGCGTAACTAGCGGGGGGGCCGGAATTTCTGAGCAGTTCTTC. This sequence joins TRBV9 and TRBJ2-1; TRBD2 matches at 13 bases. Unmatched junction bases numbered 10, after V lost 1 base and J lost 9 bases. The length of the CDR3 is 17 residues. Per the germline V gene, CDR1 is SGDLS and CDR2 is YYNGEE.

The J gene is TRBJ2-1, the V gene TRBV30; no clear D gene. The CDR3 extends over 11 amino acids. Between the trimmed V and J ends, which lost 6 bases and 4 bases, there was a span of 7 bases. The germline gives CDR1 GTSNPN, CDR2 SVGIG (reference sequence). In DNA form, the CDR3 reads TGTGCCTGCACTTCTTACAATGAGCAGTTCTTC. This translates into CACTSYNEQFF.

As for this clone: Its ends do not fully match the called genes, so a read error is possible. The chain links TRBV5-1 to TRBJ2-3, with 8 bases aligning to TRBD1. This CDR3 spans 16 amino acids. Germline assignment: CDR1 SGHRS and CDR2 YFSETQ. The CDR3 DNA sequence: TGCGCCAGCACCTTGGTTTGGACAGGGAGCACAGATACGCAGTATTTT. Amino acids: CASTLVWTGSTDTQYF.

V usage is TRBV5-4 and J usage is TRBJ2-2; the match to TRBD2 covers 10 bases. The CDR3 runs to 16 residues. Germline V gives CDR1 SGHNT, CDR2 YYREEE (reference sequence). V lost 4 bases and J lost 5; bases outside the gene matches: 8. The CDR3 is CASSPIAGGGTGELFF. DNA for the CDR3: TGTGCCAGCAGCCCTATAGCGGGAGGCGGAACCGGGGAGCTGTTTTTT. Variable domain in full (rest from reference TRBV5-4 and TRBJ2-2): ETGVTQSPTHLIKTRGQQVTLRCSSQSGHNTVSWYQQALGQGPQFIFQYYREEENGRGNFPPRFSGLQFPNYSSELNVNALELDDSALYLCASSPIAGGGTGELFFGEGSRLTVL.

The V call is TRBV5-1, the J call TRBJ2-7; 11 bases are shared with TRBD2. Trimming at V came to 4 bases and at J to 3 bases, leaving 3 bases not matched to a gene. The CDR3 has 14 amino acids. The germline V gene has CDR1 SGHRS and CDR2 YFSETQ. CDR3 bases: TGCGCCAGCAGCGGGGGACTAGCGGTCTACGAGCAGTACTTC. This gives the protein CASSGGLAVYEQYF.

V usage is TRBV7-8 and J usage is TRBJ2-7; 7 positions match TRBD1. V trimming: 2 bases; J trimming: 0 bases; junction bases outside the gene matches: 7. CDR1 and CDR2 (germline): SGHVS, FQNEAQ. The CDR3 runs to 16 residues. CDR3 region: CASSLFGRQGSYEQYF. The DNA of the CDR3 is TGTGCCAGCAGCTTATTTGGTCGACAGGGCTCCTACGAGCAGTACTTC.

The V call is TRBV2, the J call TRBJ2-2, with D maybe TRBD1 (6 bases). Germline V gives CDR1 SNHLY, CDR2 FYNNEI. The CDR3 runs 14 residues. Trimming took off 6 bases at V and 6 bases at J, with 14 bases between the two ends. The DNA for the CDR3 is TGTGCCAGCAGAGTCGGACAGAGCGCCGGGGAGCTGTTTTTT. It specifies CASRVGQSAGELFF.

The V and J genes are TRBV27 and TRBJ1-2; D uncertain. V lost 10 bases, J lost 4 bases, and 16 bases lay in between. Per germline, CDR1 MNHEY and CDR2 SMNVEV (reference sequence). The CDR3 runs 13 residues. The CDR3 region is CAIGAREGYGYTF. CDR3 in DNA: TGTGCCATTGGTGCGCGAGAGGGCTATGGCTACACCTTC.

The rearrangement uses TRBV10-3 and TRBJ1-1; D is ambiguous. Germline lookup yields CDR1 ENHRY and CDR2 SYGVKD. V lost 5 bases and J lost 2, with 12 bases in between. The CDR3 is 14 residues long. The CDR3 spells CAISPLTPNTEAFF. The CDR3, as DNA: TGTGCCATCAGTCCACTCACCCCCAACACTGAAGCTTTCTTT.

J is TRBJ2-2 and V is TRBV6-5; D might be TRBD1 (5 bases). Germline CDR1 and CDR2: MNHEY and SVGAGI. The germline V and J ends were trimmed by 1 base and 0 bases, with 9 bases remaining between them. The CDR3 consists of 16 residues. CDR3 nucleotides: TGTGCCAGCAGTTACTTCAGGGTCGCGAACACCGGGGAGCTGTTTTTT. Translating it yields CASSYFRVANTGELFF.

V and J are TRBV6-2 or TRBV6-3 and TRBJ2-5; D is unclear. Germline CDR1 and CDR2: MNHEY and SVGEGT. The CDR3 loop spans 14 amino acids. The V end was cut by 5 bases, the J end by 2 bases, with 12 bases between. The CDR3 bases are TGTGCCAGCAGTGCCCCTCAGGCACAAGAGACCCAGTACTTC. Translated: CASSAPQAQETQYF.

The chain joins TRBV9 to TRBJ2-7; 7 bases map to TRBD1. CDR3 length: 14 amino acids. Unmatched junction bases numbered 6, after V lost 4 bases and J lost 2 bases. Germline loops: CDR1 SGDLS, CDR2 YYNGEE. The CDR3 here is CASSPRGQTYEQYF. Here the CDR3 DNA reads TGTGCCAGCAGCCCGAGGGGACAGACCTACGAGCAGTACTTC. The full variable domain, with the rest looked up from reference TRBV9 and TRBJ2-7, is DSGVTQTPKHLITATGQRVTLRCSPRSGDLSVYWYQQSLDQGLQFLIQYYNGEERAKGNILERFSAQQFPDLHSELNLSSLELGDSALYFCASSPRGQTYEQYFGPGTRLTVT.

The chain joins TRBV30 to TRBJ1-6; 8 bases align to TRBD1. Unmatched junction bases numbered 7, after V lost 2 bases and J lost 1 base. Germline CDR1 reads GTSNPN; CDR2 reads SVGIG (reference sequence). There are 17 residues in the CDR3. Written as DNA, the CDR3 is TGTGCCTGGAGTTTGGGCCAGGGGGCGTCCTATAATTCACCCCTCCACTTT. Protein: CAWSLGQGASYNSPLHF.

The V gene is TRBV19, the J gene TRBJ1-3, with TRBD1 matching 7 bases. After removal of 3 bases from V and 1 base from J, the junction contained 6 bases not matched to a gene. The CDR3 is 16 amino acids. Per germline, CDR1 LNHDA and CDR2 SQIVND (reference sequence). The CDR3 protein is CASSIGTVRSGNTIYF. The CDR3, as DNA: TGTGCCAGTAGTATCGGGACAGTACGTTCTGGAAACACCATATATTTT. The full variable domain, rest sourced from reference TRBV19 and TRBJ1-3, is DGGITQSPKYLFRKEGQNVTLSCEQNLNHDAMYWYRQDPGQGLRLIYYSQIVNDFQKGDIAEGYSVSREKKESFPLTVTSAQKNPTAFYLCASSIGTVRSGNTIYFGEGSWLTVV.